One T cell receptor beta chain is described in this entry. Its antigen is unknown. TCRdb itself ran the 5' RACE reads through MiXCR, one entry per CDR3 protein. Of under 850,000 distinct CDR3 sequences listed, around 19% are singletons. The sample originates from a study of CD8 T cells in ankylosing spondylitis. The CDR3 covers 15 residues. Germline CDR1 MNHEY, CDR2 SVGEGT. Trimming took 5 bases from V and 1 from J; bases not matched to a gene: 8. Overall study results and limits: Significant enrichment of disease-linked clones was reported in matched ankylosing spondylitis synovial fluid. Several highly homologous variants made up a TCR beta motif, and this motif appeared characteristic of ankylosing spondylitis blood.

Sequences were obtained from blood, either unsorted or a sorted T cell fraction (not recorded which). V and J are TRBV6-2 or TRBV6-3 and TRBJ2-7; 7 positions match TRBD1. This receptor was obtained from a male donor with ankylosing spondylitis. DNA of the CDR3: TGTGCCAGCAGTGGCCGGGACAGACGGTCCTACGAGCAGTACTTC. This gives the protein CASSGRDRRSYEQYF.